This T cell receptor (beta chain) was recovered during a study of shared clonotypes between healthy human individuals. Study details: A donor's plate count was three for CD4 naive and three for CD4 memory; CD8 naive had two and CD8 memory one. Whole-study findings and limits: For naive CD4 cells, roughly 4.8% of clonotypes were shared across four donors. The study found lower generation probabilities in non-shared clonotypes than in those shared by all four donors.

CDR3 length equals 15 residues. Per germline, CDR1 GTSNPN and CDR2 SVGIG (reference sequence). V lost 3 bases and J lost 2; bases outside the gene matches: 7. Worth noting for this clone: The antigen remains undetermined.

At a deep level, the assay was run. Sequenced by immunoSEQ multiplex PCR; TCRdb stores in-frame clones only, minus some. The sample records 2.5 million or so clones, approximately 92% being singletons. The clonotype comes from a man between 18 and 35 years old in good health. This chain uses TRBV30 with TRBJ2-3, with 8 bases aligning to TRBD2. Sequenced input: naive CD4+ T cells sorted from blood. Indicated subset: CD45RA+ positively selected. CDR3: CAWRFGGASTDTQYF. CDR3 DNA: TGTGCCTGGAGATTCGGGGGGGCTTCCACAGATACGCAGTATTTT.